This T cell receptor (beta chain) derives from a study of cytomegalovirus exposure and HLA in healthy donors. Study-wide results and limits: Later work associated around 18,000 TCR beta sequences with HLA alleles at 0.05 false discovery rate. Analysis performed later showed TCR beta chains linked to HLA being more clonally expanded than equally common others. Differences between HLA loci emerged in a later analysis of TCR association rates, with DRB1 most and HLA-C fewest.

Donors had nominal health at sampling but likely had unrecorded immune exposures. The CDR3 spans 16 residues. V lost 1 base and J 4 bases, leaving 17 bases between the germline ends. Germline-derived CDR1 and CDR2 are SGHTA and FQGNSA. The PCR had 60 Vbeta and 13 Jbeta primers. Using immunoSEQ multiplex PCR, the repertoire was profiled, and TCRdb retains in-frame clones only, with some absent. Of 90,000 or so clones in the sample, over 75% are singletons; the top ten hold around 6%. A word on this clone: Its antigen is as yet unknown.

The sequencing sample was made of PBMCs. The clonotype comes from a female donor in good health and CMV-seronegative. J is TRBJ2-7 and V is TRBV7-2, with D possibly TRBD1 on 7 matching bases. For the CDR3, the DNA is TGTGCCAGCAGCTTAGACGGGGGACAGAGACTATACGAGCAGTACTTC. It codes for CASSLDGGQRLYEQYF.